This T cell receptor (beta chain) was captured in a study of early T cells in non-severe SARS-CoV-2 infection. Overall study: The sequenced material was bulk RNA from unsorted whole blood, and its chains were unpaired. Findings of the study overall: Missing private and CD4 specificities, VDJdb matching favored anti-spike CD8 responses.

Separate cDNA molecules each had unique molecular identifiers attached to them. In TCRdb, the 5' RACE reads were re-called with MiXCR into one record per CDR3 protein. The sample lists some 100,000 distinct CDR3 sequences; roughly 14% were seen once. CDR3 length equals 13 residues. Trimming took 10 bases from V and 7 from J; bases not matched to a gene: 6. Worth noting for this clonotype: Its antigen is as yet unknown.

Material for sequencing was whole blood. This TCR came from an adult who was a healthcare worker with PCR-confirmed SARS-CoV-2 infection or an uninfected control (not recorded which). The chain links TRBV12-3 or TRBV12-4 to TRBJ2-3; 12 nucleotides line up with TRBD1. The CDR3 sequence: CATSRDRGHTQYF. Written as DNA, the CDR3 is TGTGCCACCTCAAGGGACAGGGGGCATACGCAGTATTTT.